Listed below are T cell receptor beta chains from one sample, sequenced in a study of breast tumors, draining lymph nodes, adjacent tissues. Each CDR3 protein gets one entry after TCRdb re-called the multiplex PCR reads with MiXCR. The sample holds around 290,000 distinct CDR3 sequences; 30% are singletons and the top ten take 0.85% to 1.3%. The sequencing sample was made of axillary lymph node tissue. These receptors all stem from a female donor with breast cancer. Some clones in this sample may be carry-over from other donors' samples. Each CDR3 is given with its conserved first and last residue. Fields, in order: V gene, J gene, CDR3 protein.

V: TRBV4-1; J: TRBJ1-2; CDR3: CASSQDRGPYGYTF
V: TRBV25-1; J: TRBJ1-6; CDR3: CASSGTGTSVTTLHF
V: TRBV7-9; J: TRBJ2-7; CDR3: CASSFPGQGGYPTPYEQYF
V: TRBV10-1; J: TRBJ2-6; CDR3: CASSEPRGSGANVLTF
V: TRBV2; J: TRBJ2-7; CDR3: CASSPRSGRTYEQYF
V: TRBV19; J: TRBJ1-2; CDR3: CASSWDGRVDGYTF
V: TRBV7-8; J: TRBJ2-3; CDR3: CASSSLKMESDTQYF
V: TRBV10-1; J: TRBJ2-3; CDR3: CASSERTSGKRVTDTQYF
V: TRBV10-2; J: TRBJ1-1; CDR3: CASSETGVLAEAFF
V: TRBV20-1; J: TRBJ1-4; CDR3: CSASDMEGAGFEKLFF
V: TRBV12-3/TRBV12-4; J: TRBJ1-4; CDR3: CASSLSRPGTTNEKLFF
V: TRBV11-2; J: TRBJ1-3; CDR3: CASSSSISGNTIYF
V: TRBV12-3/TRBV12-4; J: TRBJ2-4; CDR3: CASSPGQGFDIQYF
V: TRBV9; J: TRBJ2-2; CDR3: CASSVAAGMTGELFF
V: TRBV4-1; J: TRBJ2-3; CDR3: CASSQHGLGADTQYF
V: TRBV7-3; J: TRBJ2-1; CDR3: CASSYLRGMDEQFF
V: TRBV12-3/TRBV12-4; J: TRBJ1-1; CDR3: CASSLFEGLSTEAFF
V: TRBV7-2; J: TRBJ2-3; CDR3: CASSLTRTGTQDTQYF
V: TRBV19; J: TRBJ2-3; CDR3: CASSPLPGTSGTTDTQYF
V: TRBV5-1; J: TRBJ2-5; CDR3: CASSSETGAETQYF
V: TRBV25-1; J: TRBJ2-5; CDR3: CASSESRKYQETQYF
V: TRBV5-1; J: TRBJ2-7; CDR3: CASSLLTGSGGEQYF
V: TRBV5-8; J: TRBJ1-4; CDR3: CASSIGQGTATNEKLFF
V: TRBV29-1; J: TRBJ1-1; CDR3: CSAVQGNSASAFF
V: TRBV20-1; J: TRBJ2-2; CDR3: CSAPRPSGRTGELFF
V: TRBV7-9; J: TRBJ2-2; CDR3: CAGSFSQGLTGELLF
V: TRBV10-3; J: TRBJ1-4; CDR3: CAIGERGTGGKLFF
V: TRBV27; J: TRBJ2-2; CDR3: CASNPRAGVTGELFF
V: TRBV5-5; J: TRBJ2-3; CDR3: CASSLTRGGGADTQYF
V: TRBV13; J: TRBJ2-6; CDR3: CASSLRQGAISSGANVLTF
V: TRBV11-3; J: TRBJ2-1; CDR3: CASSSETSGRNEQFF
V: TRBV20-1; J: TRBJ1-1; CDR3: CSARDAFEAFF
V: TRBV20-1; J: TRBJ1-2; CDR3: CSAQGQANYGYTF
V: TRBV2; J: TRBJ2-5; CDR3: CASSRGLAGHETQYF
V: TRBV6-2/TRBV6-3; J: TRBJ1-6; CDR3: CASSHDRGRANSPLHF
V: TRBV11-3; J: TRBJ2-1; CDR3: CASRDRWMSSYNEQFF
V: TRBV20-1; J: TRBJ1-1; CDR3: CSARLEGASSEAFF
V: TRBV11-2; J: TRBJ2-6; CDR3: CASSRAGSGANVLTF
V: TRBV3-2; J: TRBJ2-5; CDR3: CASSQGLAGSLETQYF
V: TRBV7-8; J: TRBJ2-5; CDR3: CASSHREVAGQETQYF
V: TRBV5-1; J: TRBJ1-4; CDR3: CASSLGGKDEKLFF
V: TRBV6-6; J: TRBJ2-2; CDR3: CASSVEITGELFF
V: TRBV14; J: TRBJ1-6; CDR3: CASSQPRDRGRSYNSPLHF
V: TRBV9; J: TRBJ1-3; CDR3: CASSSPGPQGDTIYF
V: TRBV11-1; J: TRBJ2-7; CDR3: CASSLGQGLFEQYF
V: TRBV19; J: TRBJ2-3; CDR3: CASSIIGSSTDTQYF
V: TRBV20-1; J: TRBJ2-5; CDR3: CSAPGLAGVETQYF
V: TRBV12-3/TRBV12-4; J: TRBJ1-3; CDR3: CASRFGGTGAGNTIYF
V: TRBV20-1; J: TRBJ2-1; CDR3: CSAVQREGLGEQFF
V: TRBV18; J: TRBJ2-3; CDR3: CASSPEVTDTQYF
V: TRBV2; J: TRBJ1-2; CDR3: CASVLAADYGYTF
V: TRBV6-6; J: TRBJ1-6; CDR3: CASSSADSPLHF